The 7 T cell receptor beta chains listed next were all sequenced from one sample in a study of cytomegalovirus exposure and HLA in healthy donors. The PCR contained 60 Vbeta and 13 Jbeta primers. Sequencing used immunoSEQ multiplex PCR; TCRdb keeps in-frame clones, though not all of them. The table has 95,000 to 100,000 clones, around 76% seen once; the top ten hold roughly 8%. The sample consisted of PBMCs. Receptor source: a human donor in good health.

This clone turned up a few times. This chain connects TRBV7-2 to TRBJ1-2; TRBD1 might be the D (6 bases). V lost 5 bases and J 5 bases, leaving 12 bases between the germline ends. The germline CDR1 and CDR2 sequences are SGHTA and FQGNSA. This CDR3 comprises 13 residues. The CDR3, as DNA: TGTGCCAGCAGCCCCAGAGGGGGATATGGCTACACCTTC. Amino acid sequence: CASSPRGGYGYTF.

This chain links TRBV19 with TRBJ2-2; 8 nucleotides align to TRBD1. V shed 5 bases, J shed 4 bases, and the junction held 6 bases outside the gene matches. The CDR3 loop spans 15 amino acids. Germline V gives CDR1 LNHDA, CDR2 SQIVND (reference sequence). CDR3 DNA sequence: TGTGCCAGTAGTCCAGGGGGCTTGAGCACCGGGGAGCTGTTTTTT. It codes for CASSPGGLSTGELFF.

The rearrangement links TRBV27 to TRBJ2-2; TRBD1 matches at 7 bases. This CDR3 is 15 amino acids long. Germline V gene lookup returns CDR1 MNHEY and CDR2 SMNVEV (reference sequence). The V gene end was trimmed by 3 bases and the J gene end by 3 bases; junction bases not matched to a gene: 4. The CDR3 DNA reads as TGTGCCAGCAGTTTTGGGCAGGGGGACACCGGGGAGCTGTTTTTT. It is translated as CASSFGQGDTGELFF.

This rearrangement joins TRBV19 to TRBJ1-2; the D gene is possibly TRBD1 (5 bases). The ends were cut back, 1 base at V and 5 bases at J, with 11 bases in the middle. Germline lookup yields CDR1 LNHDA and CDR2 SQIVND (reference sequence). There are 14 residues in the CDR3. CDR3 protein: CASSIGSGPYGYTF. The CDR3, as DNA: TGTGCCAGTAGTATAGGATCAGGGCCGTATGGCTACACCTTC.

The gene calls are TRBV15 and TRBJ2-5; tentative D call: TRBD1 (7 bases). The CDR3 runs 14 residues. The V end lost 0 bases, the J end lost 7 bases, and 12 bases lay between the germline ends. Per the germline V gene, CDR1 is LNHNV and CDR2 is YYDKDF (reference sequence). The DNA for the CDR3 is TGTGCCACCAGCAGAGATTTGCAGGGGGGGACCCAGTACTTC. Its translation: CATSRDLQGGTQYF.

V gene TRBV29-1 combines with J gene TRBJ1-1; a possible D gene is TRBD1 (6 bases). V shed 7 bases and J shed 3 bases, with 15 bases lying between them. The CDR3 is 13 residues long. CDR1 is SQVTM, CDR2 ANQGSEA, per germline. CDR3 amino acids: CSAYRAMYTEAFF. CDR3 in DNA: TGCAGCGCTTACAGGGCGATGTACACTGAAGCTTTCTTT.

CDR3 region: CASSQVLAARYNEQFF. The CDR3 DNA sequence: TGCGCCAGCAGCCAAGTGCTAGCGGCTCGCTACAATGAGCAGTTCTTC. This sequence joins TRBV4-3 and TRBJ2-1, with TRBD2 identical over 7 bases. Germline V CDR1 and CDR2: LGHNA, YSLEER. The CDR3 sequence is 16 residues long. The junction had 6 bases not matched to a gene; V was cut back by 1 base and J by 3 bases.